This TCR beta chain derives from a study of T cell repertoires in cytomegalovirus infection. Study details: Signatures in public TCR beta sequences pointed to both CMV infection and matching HLA type.

Per germline, CDR1 SGHNT and CDR2 YYREEE (reference sequence). J lost 1 base, V lost 1 base, and 4 bases had no gene match. There are 16 residues in the CDR3. As for this clonotype: Its antigen is unidentified.

TCRdb called the reads again in MiXCR, with one record for every CDR3 protein. The table shows 100,000 to 150,000 distinct CDR3 sequences, with about 24% occurring only once. Whole-study findings and limits: Across the ex vivo response, the dominant clonotypes were HLA-C-restricted CMV-specific TCR beta clonotypes. The cumulative frequency of public TCR beta families distinguished individuals who carried CMV together with the relevant HLA.

The sequenced sample consisted of PBMCs, sequenced either directly or after in vitro stimulation (not recorded which). This clonotype originated in a human donor in good health (CMV status not recorded). Some clones in this sample may be carry-over from other donors' samples. The V and J genes are TRBV5-4 and TRBJ2-3; 9 bases align to TRBD2. The CDR3 protein is CASSLPTSGRTDTQYF. CDR3 DNA: TGTGCCAGCAGCTTGCCGACTAGCGGTCGCACAGATACGCAGTATTTT.